This is a list of T cell receptor beta chains from one sample in a study of OX40 agonist ivuxolimab in advanced cancers. Produced via immunoSEQ multiplex PCR; TCRdb's table is partial and in-frame only. The top ten clones hold around 0.15% of a sample with about 120,000 clones, about 94% of them seen once. Here the sequenced sample was CD4+ or CD8+ T cells sorted from blood, taken in a trial of the OX40 agonist ivuxolimab. All receptors come from an adult with an advanced solid tumor such as melanoma, head and neck, liver or kidney cancer. The CDR3 runs from the conserved cysteine through the conserved F or W. Each record gives: clone size, D gene, J gene, V gene, CDR3 protein, CDR3 DNA. The D gene is left open where the match is weak. Rows may omit the clone size; those that give it use once, few, many or a size class.

clone size: NA; D gene: NA; J gene: TRBJ1-5; V gene: TRBV2; CDR3 protein: CASKWQEGNQPQHF; CDR3 DNA: TGTGCCAGCAAGTGGCAGGAGGGCAATCAGCCCCAGCATTTT
clone size: once; D gene: TRBD1; J gene: TRBJ2-1; V gene: TRBV7-2; CDR3 protein: CASSRDRAYNEQFF; CDR3 DNA: TGTGCCAGCAGCAGGGACAGGGCCTACAATGAGCAGTTCTTC
clone size: NA; D gene: TRBD1; J gene: TRBJ1-2; V gene: TRBV9; CDR3 protein: CASSGQGIHYGYTF; CDR3 DNA: TGTGCCAGCAGCGGACAGGGGATCCACTATGGCTACACCTTC
clone size: NA; D gene: NA; J gene: TRBJ1-5; V gene: TRBV6-5; CDR3 protein: CASSDSNSNQPQHF; CDR3 DNA: TGTGCCAGCAGCGACAGCAATAGCAATCAGCCCCAGCATTTT
clone size: NA; D gene: NA; J gene: TRBJ2-1; V gene: TRBV11-3; CDR3 protein: CASSFGDRRWSEQFF; CDR3 DNA: TGTGCCAGCAGCTTCGGTGACAGAAGATGGAGTGAGCAGTTCTTC
clone size: NA; D gene: NA; J gene: TRBJ1-4; V gene: TRBV28; CDR3 protein: CASSGPPTNEKLFF; CDR3 DNA: TGTGCCAGCAGCGGCCCCCCAACTAATGAAAAACTGTTTTTT
clone size: NA; D gene: TRBD1; J gene: TRBJ2-1; V gene: TRBV7-2; CDR3 protein: CASSVQGGIVNEQFF; CDR3 DNA: TGTGCCAGCAGCGTACAGGGGGGAATTGTGAATGAGCAGTTCTTC
clone size: NA; D gene: NA; J gene: TRBJ2-1; V gene: TRBV6-1; CDR3 protein: CASSEGFNEQFF; CDR3 DNA: TGTGCCAGCAGTGAGGGGTTTAATGAGCAGTTCTTC
clone size: NA; D gene: NA; J gene: TRBJ2-5; V gene: TRBV4-1; CDR3 protein: CASSQAWGGAQETQYF; CDR3 DNA: TGCGCCAGCAGCCAAGCCTGGGGCGGGGCCCAAGAGACCCAGTACTTC
clone size: NA; D gene: NA; J gene: TRBJ2-7; V gene: TRBV9; CDR3 protein: CASSVGGDHSYEQYF; CDR3 DNA: TGTGCCAGCAGCGTAGGGGGGGACCACTCCTACGAGCAGTACTTC
clone size: NA; D gene: TRBD1; J gene: TRBJ1-1; V gene: TRBV5-4; CDR3 protein: CASSLGGGRADTEAFF; CDR3 DNA: TGTGCCAGCAGCTTGGGAGGGGGCAGGGCAGACACTGAAGCTTTCTTT
clone size: NA; D gene: NA; J gene: TRBJ1-5; V gene: TRBV5-6; CDR3 protein: CASSLTGRNQPQHF; CDR3 DNA: TGTGCCAGCAGCTTGACAGGGCGCAATCAGCCCCAGCATTTT
clone size: NA; D gene: TRBD1; J gene: TRBJ1-5; V gene: TRBV28; CDR3 protein: CASSLDPRGRRVNFNQPQHF; CDR3 DNA: TGTGCCAGCAGTTTGGATCCGAGGGGGCGTAGGGTTAATTTCAATCAGCCCCAGCATTTT
clone size: NA; D gene: NA; J gene: TRBJ1-2; V gene: TRBV7-6; CDR3 protein: CASSLGPLYGYTF; CDR3 DNA: TGTGCCAGCAGCTTAGGCCCTCTTTATGGCTACACCTTC
clone size: NA; D gene: NA; J gene: TRBJ2-1; V gene: TRBV27; CDR3 protein: CASTQARASEQFF; CDR3 DNA: TGTGCCAGCACCCAAGCAAGGGCAAGTGAGCAGTTCTTC
clone size: NA; D gene: TRBD1; J gene: TRBJ1-1; V gene: TRBV10-3; CDR3 protein: CATRDRMNTEAFF; CDR3 DNA: TGTGCCACCCGGGACAGAATGAACACTGAAGCTTTCTTT
clone size: NA; D gene: NA; J gene: TRBJ1-5; V gene: TRBV10-3; CDR3 protein: CAISDTLSNQPQHF; CDR3 DNA: TGTGCCATCAGTGATACACTTAGCAATCAGCCCCAGCATTTT
clone size: NA; D gene: TRBD1; J gene: TRBJ1-5; V gene: TRBV19; CDR3 protein: CASTGTTGVQPQHF; CDR3 DNA: TGTGCCAGTACCGGGACGACAGGGGTTCAGCCCCAGCATTTT
clone size: NA; D gene: NA; J gene: TRBJ2-7; V gene: TRBV7-2; CDR3 protein: CASSLQYYEQYF; CDR3 DNA: TGTGCCAGCAGCTTACAGTACTACGAGCAGTACTTC
clone size: NA; D gene: NA; J gene: TRBJ1-1; V gene: TRBV12-5; CDR3 protein: CASGPLGTNTEAFF; CDR3 DNA: TGTGCTAGTGGCCCTTTAGGGACGAACACTGAAGCTTTCTTT
clone size: NA; D gene: NA; J gene: TRBJ2-3; V gene: TRBV14; CDR3 protein: CASSPSPLGQPSTDTQYF; CDR3 DNA: TGTGCCAGCAGCCCATCGCCCCTTGGACAGCCAAGTACAGATACGCAGTATTTT
clone size: NA; D gene: NA; J gene: TRBJ1-1; V gene: TRBV28; CDR3 protein: CASSRTALNTEAFF; CDR3 DNA: TGTGCCAGCAGTCGGACAGCCCTGAACACTGAAGCTTTCTTT
clone size: NA; D gene: TRBD2; J gene: TRBJ2-1; V gene: TRBV7-9; CDR3 protein: CASSAKLAGASNEQFF; CDR3 DNA: TGTGCCAGCAGCGCCAAACTAGCGGGAGCGAGCAATGAGCAGTTCTTC
clone size: once; D gene: NA; J gene: TRBJ1-1; V gene: TRBV7-8; CDR3 protein: CASSLERATEAFF; CDR3 DNA: TGTGCCAGCAGCTTAGAAAGGGCCACTGAAGCTTTCTTT
clone size: NA; D gene: NA; J gene: TRBJ2-1; V gene: TRBV7-3; CDR3 protein: CASSLTGPGDNEQFF; CDR3 DNA: TGTGCCAGCAGCTTAACGGGCCCCGGTGACAATGAGCAGTTCTTC
clone size: NA; D gene: TRBD1; J gene: TRBJ1-5; V gene: TRBV6-6; CDR3 protein: CASSPGQSNQPQHF; CDR3 DNA: TGTGCCAGCAGCCCGGGACAGAGCAATCAGCCCCAGCATTTT
clone size: NA; D gene: NA; J gene: TRBJ2-1; V gene: TRBV28; CDR3 protein: CASSLLGGEQFF; CDR3 DNA: TGTGCCAGCAGTTTATTGGGCGGTGAGCAGTTCTTC
clone size: NA; D gene: TRBD2; J gene: TRBJ2-2; V gene: TRBV9; CDR3 protein: CASSVATGGGELFF; CDR3 DNA: TGTGCCAGCAGCGTAGCGACGGGGGGCGGGGAGCTGTTTTTT
clone size: few; D gene: TRBD1; J gene: TRBJ1-2; V gene: TRBV19; CDR3 protein: CASSDRGYGYTF; CDR3 DNA: TGTGCCAGTTCGGACAGGGGGTATGGCTACACCTTC
clone size: NA; D gene: NA; J gene: TRBJ1-1; V gene: TRBV5-1; CDR3 protein: CASSLDRAMNTEAFF; CDR3 DNA: TGCGCCAGCAGCTTGGACAGGGCAATGAACACTGAAGCTTTCTTT
clone size: NA; D gene: NA; J gene: TRBJ1-2; V gene: TRBV2; CDR3 protein: CASSKEQGFSYGYTF; CDR3 DNA: TGTGCCAGCAGTAAAGAACAGGGTTTTAGCTATGGCTACACCTTC
clone size: NA; D gene: TRBD2; J gene: TRBJ2-1; V gene: TRBV11-2; CDR3 protein: CASSAQSGRPRGDEQFF; CDR3 DNA: TGTGCCAGCAGCGCCCAAAGCGGGAGGCCCCGAGGGGATGAGCAGTTCTTC
clone size: once; D gene: NA; J gene: TRBJ1-2; V gene: TRBV5-4; CDR3 protein: CASSLAGGADYGYTF; CDR3 DNA: TGTGCCAGCAGCTTGGCGGGGGGCGCAGACTATGGCTACACCTTC
clone size: once; D gene: NA; J gene: TRBJ1-1; V gene: TRBV20-1; CDR3 protein: CSARVTEAFF; CDR3 DNA: TGCAGTGCCCGGGTCACTGAAGCTTTCTTT
clone size: NA; D gene: NA; J gene: TRBJ2-5; V gene: TRBV28; CDR3 protein: CASSSPGAGGETQYF; CDR3 DNA: TGTGCCAGCAGTTCCCCCGGAGCAGGGGGGGAGACCCAGTACTTC
clone size: NA; D gene: TRBD1; J gene: TRBJ1-4; V gene: TRBV19; CDR3 protein: CASSNPPGGGNEKLFF; CDR3 DNA: TGTGCCAGTAGCAACCCGCCAGGGGGTGGAAATGAAAAACTGTTTTTT
clone size: NA; D gene: NA; J gene: TRBJ1-4; V gene: TRBV21-1; CDR3 protein: CASSNEGQGTNEKLFF; CDR3 DNA: TGTGCCAGCAGCAACGAGGGACAGGGAACTAATGAAAAACTGTTTTTT
clone size: NA; D gene: NA; J gene: TRBJ1-4; V gene: TRBV7-2; CDR3 protein: CASTLRGGREKLFF; CDR3 DNA: TGTGCCAGCACCCTCAGGGGAGGTCGCGAAAAACTGTTTTTT
clone size: NA; D gene: NA; J gene: TRBJ2-7; V gene: TRBV6-6; CDR3 protein: CASSLLGGGSYEQYF; CDR3 DNA: TGTGCCAGCAGCCTACTAGGGGGGGGCTCCTACGAGCAGTACTTC
clone size: NA; D gene: NA; J gene: TRBJ1-1; V gene: TRBV18; CDR3 protein: CASSPTTNTEAFF; CDR3 DNA: TGTGCCAGCTCACCAACAACAAACACTGAAGCTTTCTTT
clone size: NA; D gene: NA; J gene: TRBJ1-2; V gene: TRBV6-5; CDR3 protein: CASTGRSGYTF; CDR3 DNA: TGTGCCAGCACAGGGCGAAGTGGCTACACCTTC
clone size: NA; D gene: TRBD1; J gene: TRBJ1-2; V gene: TRBV19; CDR3 protein: CASSMGQGVSNYGYTF; CDR3 DNA: TGTGCCAGTAGTATGGGACAGGGGGTTTCTAACTATGGCTACACCTTC
clone size: NA; D gene: NA; J gene: TRBJ1-4; V gene: TRBV4-2; CDR3 protein: CASSQDPLGAEKLFF; CDR3 DNA: TGTGCCAGCAGCCAAGATCCGTTGGGGGCTGAAAAACTGTTTTTT
clone size: NA; D gene: TRBD1; J gene: TRBJ1-1; V gene: TRBV28; CDR3 protein: CASCPGQSMNTEAFF; CDR3 DNA: TGTGCCAGCTGCCCGGGACAGAGCATGAACACTGAAGCTTTCTTT
clone size: NA; D gene: TRBD1; J gene: TRBJ2-1; V gene: TRBV5-1; CDR3 protein: CASSRPTGRGYNEQFF; CDR3 DNA: TGCGCCAGCAGCAGACCGACAGGGCGAGGGTACAATGAGCAGTTCTTC
clone size: NA; D gene: NA; J gene: TRBJ1-1; V gene: TRBV18; CDR3 protein: CASSPMDSMNTEAFF; CDR3 DNA: TGTGCCAGCTCCCCTATGGACAGTATGAACACTGAAGCTTTCTTT
clone size: NA; D gene: TRBD2; J gene: TRBJ2-1; V gene: TRBV28; CDR3 protein: CASRSTLYLAGNEQFF; CDR3 DNA: TGTGCCAGCAGGTCTACCCTATACCTAGCGGGCAATGAGCAGTTCTTC
clone size: once; D gene: NA; J gene: TRBJ2-7; V gene: TRBV13; CDR3 protein: CASSSNRAYEQYF; CDR3 DNA: TGTGCCAGCAGTTCAAACAGGGCCTACGAGCAGTACTTC
clone size: NA; D gene: NA; J gene: TRBJ1-1; V gene: TRBV15; CDR3 protein: CATSSLEDTEAFF; CDR3 DNA: TGTGCCACCAGCAGTCTGGAGGACACTGAAGCTTTCTTT
clone size: NA; D gene: NA; J gene: TRBJ2-2; V gene: TRBV5-4; CDR3 protein: CASSLAGLSNTGELFF; CDR3 DNA: TGTGCCAGCAGCTTGGCAGGGCTCTCGAACACCGGGGAGCTGTTTTTT
clone size: NA; D gene: TRBD1; J gene: TRBJ1-3; V gene: TRBV6-1; CDR3 protein: CASSDPSRGTGGNTIYF; CDR3 DNA: TGTGCCAGCAGTGACCCATCCCGGGGGACAGGGGGAAACACCATATATTTT
clone size: NA; D gene: NA; J gene: TRBJ2-3; V gene: TRBV28; CDR3 protein: CASNRYSADTQYF; CDR3 DNA: TGTGCCAGCAACCGTTATAGCGCAGATACGCAGTATTTT
clone size: NA; D gene: TRBD2; J gene: TRBJ2-5; V gene: TRBV18; CDR3 protein: CASSLGLGYSETQYF; CDR3 DNA: TGTGCCAGCTCATTGGGACTAGGCTACTCTGAGACCCAGTACTTC